The entry below gives a single TCR beta chain sequence along with its context. The data stem from a study of T cell changes during pregnancy in multiple sclerosis. This table comes from immunoSEQ multiplex PCR, and its TCRdb copy is limited to in-frame clones, with some not included. Of about 40,000 clones detected, about 87% appear once; the ten largest clones hold 0.56%. CDR3 length: 16 residues. Germline V CDR1 and CDR2: WSHSY, SAAADI. The V end was cut by 6 bases, the J end by 6 bases, with 22 bases between. The source material was CD4+ T cells from peripheral blood mononuclear cells, sampled before pregnancy. This chain connects TRBV10-2 to TRBJ2-3; D remains unclear. This TCR derives from a female donor with multiple sclerosis, enrolled in a pregnancy study. In DNA, the CDR3 is TGCGCCAGCAGCCACATCCCTACTACTGACCCGGATACGCAGTATTTT. Translation gives CASSHIPTTDPDTQYF.